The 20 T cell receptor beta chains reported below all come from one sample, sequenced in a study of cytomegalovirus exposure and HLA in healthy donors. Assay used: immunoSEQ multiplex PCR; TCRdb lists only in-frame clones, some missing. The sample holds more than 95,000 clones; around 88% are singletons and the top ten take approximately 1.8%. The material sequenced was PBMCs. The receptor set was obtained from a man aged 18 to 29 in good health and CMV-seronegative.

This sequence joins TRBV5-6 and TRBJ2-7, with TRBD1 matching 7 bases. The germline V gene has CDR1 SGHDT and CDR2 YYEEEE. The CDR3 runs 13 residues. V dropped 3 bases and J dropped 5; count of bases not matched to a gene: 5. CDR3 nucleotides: TGTGCCAGCAGCTCGGGGACAGTCAACGAGCAGTACTTC. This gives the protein CASSSGTVNEQYF.

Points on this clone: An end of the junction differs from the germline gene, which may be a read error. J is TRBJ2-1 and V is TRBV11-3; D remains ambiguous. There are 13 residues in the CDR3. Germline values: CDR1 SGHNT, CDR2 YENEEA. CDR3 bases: TGTGCCAGCAGCATAGACCACTACAATGAGCAGTTCTTC. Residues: CASSIDHYNEQFF.

In nucleotides, the CDR3 is TGTGCCAGCTCACCACGAGGGAGTCCGACGGGGGAACGACCCTACGAGCAGTACTTC. Its protein is CASSPRGSPTGERPYEQYF. J is TRBJ2-7 and V is TRBV18, with D tentatively TRBD2 (6 bases). Germline CDR1 reads KGHSH; CDR2 reads LQKENI. V dropped 1 base and J dropped 2 bases, with 24 bases sitting between them. The CDR3 covers 19 residues.

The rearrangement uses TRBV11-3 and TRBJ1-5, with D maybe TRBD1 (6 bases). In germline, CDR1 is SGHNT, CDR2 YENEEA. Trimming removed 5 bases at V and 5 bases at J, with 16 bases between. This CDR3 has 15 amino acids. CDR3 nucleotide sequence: TGTGCCAGCAGCCTTAACGGACAGATGGATCAGCCCCAGCATTTT. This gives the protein CASSLNGQMDQPQHF.

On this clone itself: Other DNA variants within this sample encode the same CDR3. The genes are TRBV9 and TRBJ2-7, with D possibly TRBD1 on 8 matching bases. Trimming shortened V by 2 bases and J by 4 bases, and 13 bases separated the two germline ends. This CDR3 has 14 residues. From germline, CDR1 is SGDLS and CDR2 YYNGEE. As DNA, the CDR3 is TGTGCCAGCAGCGTCGGACAGGGAGGGTACGAGCAGTACTTC. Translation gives CASSVGQGGYEQYF.

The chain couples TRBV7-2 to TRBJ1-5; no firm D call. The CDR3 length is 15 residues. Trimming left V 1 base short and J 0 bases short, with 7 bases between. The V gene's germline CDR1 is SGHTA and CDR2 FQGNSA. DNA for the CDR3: TGTGCCAGCAGCTTAGTCAGGAATAGCAATCAGCCCCAGCATTTT. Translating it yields CASSLVRNSNQPQHF.

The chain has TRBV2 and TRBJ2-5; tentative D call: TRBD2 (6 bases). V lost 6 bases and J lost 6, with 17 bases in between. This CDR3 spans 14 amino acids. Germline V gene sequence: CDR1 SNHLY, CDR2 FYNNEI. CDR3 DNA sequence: TGTGCCAGCAGCAGCGGCGGAGGGCGAAAGACCCAGTACTTC. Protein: CASSSGGGRKTQYF.

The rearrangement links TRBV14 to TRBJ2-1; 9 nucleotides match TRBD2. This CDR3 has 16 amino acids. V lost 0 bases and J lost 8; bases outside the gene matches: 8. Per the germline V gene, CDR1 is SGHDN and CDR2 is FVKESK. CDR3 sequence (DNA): TGTGCCAGCAGCCAAGATTCGGGACTAGCTTTCTATGAGCAGTTCTTC. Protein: CASSQDSGLAFYEQFF.

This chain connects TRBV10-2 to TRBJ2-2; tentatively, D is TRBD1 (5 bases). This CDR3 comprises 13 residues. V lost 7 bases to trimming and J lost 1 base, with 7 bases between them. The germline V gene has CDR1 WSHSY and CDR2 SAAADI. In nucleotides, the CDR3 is TGCGCCAGCACAGGGATGAACACCGGGGAGCTGTTTTTT. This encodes CASTGMNTGELFF.

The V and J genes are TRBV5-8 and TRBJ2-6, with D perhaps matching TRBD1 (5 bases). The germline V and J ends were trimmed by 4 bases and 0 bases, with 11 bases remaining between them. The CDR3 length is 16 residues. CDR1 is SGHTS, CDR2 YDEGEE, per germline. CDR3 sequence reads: CASSLHRISGANVLTF. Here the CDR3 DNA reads TGTGCCAGCAGCCTACACAGGATCTCTGGGGCCAACGTCCTGACTTTC.

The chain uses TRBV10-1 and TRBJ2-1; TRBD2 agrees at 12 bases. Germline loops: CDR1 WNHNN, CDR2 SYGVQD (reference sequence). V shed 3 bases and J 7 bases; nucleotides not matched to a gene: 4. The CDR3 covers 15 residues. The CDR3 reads CASSDVGLAGNEQFF. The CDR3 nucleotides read TGCGCCAGCAGTGACGTCGGACTAGCGGGGAATGAGCAGTTCTTC.

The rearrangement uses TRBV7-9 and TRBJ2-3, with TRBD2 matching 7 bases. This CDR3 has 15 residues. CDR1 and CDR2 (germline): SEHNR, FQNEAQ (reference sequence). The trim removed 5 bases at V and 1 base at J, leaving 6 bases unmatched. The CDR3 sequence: CASSPTLAGTDTQYF. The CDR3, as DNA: TGTGCCAGCAGCCCCACTCTAGCGGGCACAGATACGCAGTATTTT. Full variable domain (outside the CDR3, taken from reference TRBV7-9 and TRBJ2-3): DTGVSQNPRHKITKRGQNVTFRCDPISEHNRLYWYRQTLGQGPEFLTYFQNEAQLEKSRLLSDRFSAERPKGSFSTLEIQRTEQGDSAMYLCASSPTLAGTDTQYFGPGTRLTVL.

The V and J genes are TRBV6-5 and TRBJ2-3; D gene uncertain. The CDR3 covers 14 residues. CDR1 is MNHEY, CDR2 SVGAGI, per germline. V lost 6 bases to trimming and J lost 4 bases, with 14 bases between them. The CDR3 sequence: CASSFDFSADTQYF. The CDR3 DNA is TGTGCCAGCAGCTTTGACTTTTCGGCAGATACGCAGTATTTT.

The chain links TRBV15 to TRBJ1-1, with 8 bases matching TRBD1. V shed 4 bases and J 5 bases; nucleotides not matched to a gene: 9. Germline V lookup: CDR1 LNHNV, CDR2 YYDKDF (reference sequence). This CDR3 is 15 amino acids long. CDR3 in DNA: TGTGCCACCAGCACAAGAACAGGGGGGTATACTGAAGCTTTCTTT. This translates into CATSTRTGGYTEAFF.

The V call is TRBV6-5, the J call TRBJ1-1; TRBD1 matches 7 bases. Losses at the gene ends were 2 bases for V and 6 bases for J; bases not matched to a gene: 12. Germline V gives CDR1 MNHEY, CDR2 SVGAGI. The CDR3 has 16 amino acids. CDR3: CASSYGDSRFGAEAFF. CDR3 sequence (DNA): TGTGCCAGCAGTTACGGGGACAGTCGGTTTGGCGCTGAAGCTTTCTTT.

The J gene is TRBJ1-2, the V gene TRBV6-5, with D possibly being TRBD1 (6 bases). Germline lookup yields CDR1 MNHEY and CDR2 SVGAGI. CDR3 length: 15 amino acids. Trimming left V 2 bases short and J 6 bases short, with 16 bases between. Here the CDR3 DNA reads TGTGCCAGCAGTTACGGCTCCGGGGGGCTCGATGGCTACACCTTC. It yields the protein CASSYGSGGLDGYTF.

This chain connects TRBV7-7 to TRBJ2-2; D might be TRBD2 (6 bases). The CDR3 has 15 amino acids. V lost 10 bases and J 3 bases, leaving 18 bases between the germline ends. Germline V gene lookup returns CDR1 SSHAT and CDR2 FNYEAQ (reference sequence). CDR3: CATASVGGDTGELFF. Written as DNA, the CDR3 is TGTGCCACCGCTAGTGTCGGGGGAGACACCGGGGAGCTGTTTTTT.

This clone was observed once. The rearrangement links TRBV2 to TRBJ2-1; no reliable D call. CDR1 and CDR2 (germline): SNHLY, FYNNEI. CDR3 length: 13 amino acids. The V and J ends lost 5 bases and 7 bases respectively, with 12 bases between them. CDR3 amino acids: CASSPNIRNEQFF. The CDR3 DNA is TGTGCCAGCAGTCCTAATATTCGGAATGAGCAGTTCTTC.

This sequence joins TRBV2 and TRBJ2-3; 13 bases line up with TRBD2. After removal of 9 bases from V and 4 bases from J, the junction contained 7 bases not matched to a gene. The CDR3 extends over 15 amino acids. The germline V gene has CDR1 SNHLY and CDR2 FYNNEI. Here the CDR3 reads CASKALAGGADTQYF. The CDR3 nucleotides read TGTGCCAGTAAGGCACTAGCGGGGGGGGCAGATACGCAGTATTTT.

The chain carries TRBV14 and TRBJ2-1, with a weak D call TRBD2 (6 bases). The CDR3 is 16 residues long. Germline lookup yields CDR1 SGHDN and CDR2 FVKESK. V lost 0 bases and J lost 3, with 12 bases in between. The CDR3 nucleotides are TGTGCCAGCAGCCAAGATTGGGGCGGGATCTACAATGAGCAGTTCTTC. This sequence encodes CASSQDWGGIYNEQFF.